This TCR beta chain originates from a study of blood T cell repertoires in COVID-19. For the study at large: T cells, B-cell-depleted T cells, or PBMCs provided the cDNA or gDNA that served as material.

CDR3 size: 15 residues. CDR1 is SGHNT, CDR2 YYREEE, per germline (reference sequence). The V segment lost 4 bases and the J segment 0 bases; nucleotides outside the gene matches: 4. As originally analysed: Researchers report that nucleated cell counts were estimated from reference gene primer amplification. TCRdb's table, derived via immunoSEQ multiplex PCR, lists solely in-frame clones and lacks some. V and J calls and clone size come straight from that table; D and trimming were deduced from the DNA. The data contain roughly 140,000 clones, about 90% of them seen just once; the ten biggest clones take up roughly 9.6%.

The sequence came from a woman older than 75 with acute or convalescent COVID-19. The sample taken for sequencing was peripheral blood. The chain has TRBV5-4 and TRBJ1-3; 7 bases match TRBD1. The CDR3 nucleotides are TGTGCCAGCAGCCGGGACAGTTTCTCTGGAAACACCATATATTTT. Its translation: CASSRDSFSGNTIYF.